This paragraph reports one T cell receptor (beta chain). In the source study's methods: Researchers report that nucleated cell counts were estimated from reference gene primer amplification. Measured with immunoSEQ multiplex PCR; TCRdb has only the in-frame clones, and not every one. V and J calls and clone size are given by that table; D and trimming were obtained from the DNA. Here the sample spans about 240,000 clones, more than 85% being singletons. The record originates from a study of blood T cell repertoires in COVID-19. Turning to the study itself: Acute and convalescent COVID-19 specimens originated in the United States, Italy and Spain. T cells, B-cell-depleted T cells, or PBMCs provided the cDNA or gDNA that served as material.

CDR3 length: 16 residues. The trim removed 5 bases at V and 1 base at J, leaving 6 bases unmatched. The germline V gene encodes CDR1 LNHDA and CDR2 SQIVND (reference sequence). Sequencing used peripheral blood. V is TRBV19 and J is TRBJ2-1; 9 bases line up with TRBD1. This sequence was found in a woman aged 65 to 85 with active or convalescent COVID-19. The CDR3 region has the DNA TGTGCCAGTAGTTGCCCCGGGACAGGGTCCTACAATGAGCAGTTCTTC. Translated, it gives CASSCPGTGSYNEQFF.